This T cell receptor beta chain was recorded in a study of regulatory T cells in long-lasting Graves disease. Turning to the study itself: Those with persistent Graves' disease had received antithyroid drugs for over 5 years with positive TSH receptor antibodies.

The time point denotes: persistent/refractory GD, antithyroid drugs over 5 years with positive TRAb. Extracted PBMC RNA gave rise to the TCR library. A volume of approximately 9 milliliters of peripheral blood was collected in EDTA tubes. There are 14 residues in the CDR3. Germline CDR1 and CDR2: ENHRY and SYGVKD. V lost 3 bases, J lost 7 bases, and 13 bases lay in between. Arm-PCR of CDR3 regions and iRepertoire HTBI primers were the basis on which TCR beta libraries were built. TCRdb reprocessed the multiplex PCR reads with MiXCR, giving one entry per CDR3 protein. The sample has 390,000 or so distinct CDR3 sequences, roughly 24% seen once. This clonotype was detected many times. Its antigen is still unknown. General study points: Relative to newly diagnosed Graves' patients, persistent ones had lower TCR diversity. Persistent cases favored TRBV28, TRBJ1-2 and TRBJ2-5.

The chain is built from TRBV10-3 and TRBJ1-5, with D tentatively TRBD1 (6 bases). The TCR comes from a woman aged 40 to 55 with Graves disease. The sequences come from peripheral blood mononuclear cells (PBMCs), collected when the disease was refractory, from a patient treated with antithyroid drugs. The CDR3 is CAISDLQGGQPQHF. CDR3 sequence (DNA): TGTGCCATCAGTGATTTACAGGGAGGACAGCCCCAGCATTTT.